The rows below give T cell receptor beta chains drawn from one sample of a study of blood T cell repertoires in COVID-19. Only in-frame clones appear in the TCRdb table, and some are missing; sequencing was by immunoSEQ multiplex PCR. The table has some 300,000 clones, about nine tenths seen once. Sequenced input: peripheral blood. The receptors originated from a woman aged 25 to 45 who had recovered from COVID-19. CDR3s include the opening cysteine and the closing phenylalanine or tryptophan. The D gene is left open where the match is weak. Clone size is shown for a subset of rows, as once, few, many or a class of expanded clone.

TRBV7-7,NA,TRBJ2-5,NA,CASSVEGMETQYF,TGTGCCAGCAGCGTAGAGGGGATGGAGACCCAGTACTTC
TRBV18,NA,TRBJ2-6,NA,CASSPTGANVLTF,TGTGCCAGCTCACCCACTGGGGCCAACGTCCTGACTTTC
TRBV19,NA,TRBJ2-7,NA,CASRLRPGSSSYEQYF,TGTGCCAGTAGACTGAGACCCGGGTCCAGCTCCTACGAGCAGTACTTC
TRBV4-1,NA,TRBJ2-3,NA,CASSQELSGLTSTDTQYF,TGCGCCAGCAGCCAAGAGCTTTCAGGACTGACTAGCACAGATACGCAGTATTTT
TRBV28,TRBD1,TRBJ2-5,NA,CASSPGTGGAVETQYF,TGTGCCAGCAGTCCTGGGACAGGGGGCGCGGTAGAGACCCAGTACTTC
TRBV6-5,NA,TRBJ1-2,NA,CASSYSRQHGYTF,TGTGCCAGCAGTTACTCGAGACAACATGGCTACACCTTC
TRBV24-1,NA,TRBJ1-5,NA,CATSAGGMWQPQHF,TGTGCCACCAGTGCTGGGGGGATGTGGCAGCCCCAGCATTTT
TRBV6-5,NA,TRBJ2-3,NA,CASSYSAGGSTDTQYF,TGTGCCAGCAGTTACTCGGCGGGTGGGAGCACAGATACGCAGTATTTT
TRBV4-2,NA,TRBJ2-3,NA,CASSQGQSTDTQYF,TGTGCCAGCAGCCAAGGACAGTCCACAGATACGCAGTATTTT
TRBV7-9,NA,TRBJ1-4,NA,CASSRSTVLNEKLFF,TGTGCCAGCAGCCGATCGACAGTACTTAATGAAAAACTGTTTTTT
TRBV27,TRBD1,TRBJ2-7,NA,CASNRLGQGVTYEQYF,TGTGCCAGCAACCGACTGGGACAGGGGGTGACCTACGAGCAGTACTTC
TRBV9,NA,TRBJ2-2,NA,CASSVVAGTGELFF,TGTGCCAGCAGCGTAGTTGCGGGGACCGGGGAGCTGTTTTTT
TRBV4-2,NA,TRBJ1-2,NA,CASSQDWRGEGNGYTF,TGTGCCAGCAGCCAAGATTGGCGAGGGGAGGGGAATGGCTACACCTTC
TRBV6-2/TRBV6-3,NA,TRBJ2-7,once,CASSWDIRIDEQYF,TGTGCCAGCAGTTGGGACATACGGATAGACGAGCAGTACTTC
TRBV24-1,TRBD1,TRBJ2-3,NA,CATSEPGQGAGTDTQYF,TGTGCCACCAGTGAACCCGGACAGGGGGCCGGAACAGATACGCAGTATTTT
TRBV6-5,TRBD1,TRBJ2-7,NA,CASRGGTGVYEQYF,TGTGCCTCCCGAGGCGGGACAGGCGTATACGAGCAGTACTTC
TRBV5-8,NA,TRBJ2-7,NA,CASSLRVQGHEQYF,TGTGCCAGCAGCTTACGGGTACAGGGCCACGAGCAGTACTTC
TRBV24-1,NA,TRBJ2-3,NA,CATSGLSGTHTDTQYF,TGTGCCACCAGTGGCTTATCCGGGACTCACACAGATACGCAGTATTTT
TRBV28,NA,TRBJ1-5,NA,CASSFRGGPHF,TGTGCCAGCAGTTTTCGGGGGGGCCCCCATTTT
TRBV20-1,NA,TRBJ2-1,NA,CSASSTRQFGEQFF,TGCAGTGCTAGTTCTACAAGACAGTTCGGGGAGCAGTTCTTC
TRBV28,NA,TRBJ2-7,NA,CASRVSTYEQYF,TGTGCCAGCCGCGTATCTACCTACGAGCAGTACTTC
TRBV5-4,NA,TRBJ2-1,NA,CASSLAGGRNNEQFF,TGTGCCAGCAGCTTGGCCGGGGGGCGCAACAATGAGCAGTTCTTC
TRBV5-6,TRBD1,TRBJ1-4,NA,CASSDRGVGDEKLFF,TGTGCCAGCAGCGACAGGGGGGTCGGTGATGAAAAACTGTTTTTT
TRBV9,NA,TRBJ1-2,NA,CASSPSTLVDGYTF,TGTGCCAGCTCCCCTTCGACACTGGTGGATGGCTACACCTTC
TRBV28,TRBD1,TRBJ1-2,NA,CASSLTGTGYGYTF,TGTGCCAGCAGTTTAACCGGGACAGGGTATGGCTACACCTTC
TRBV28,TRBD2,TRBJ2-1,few,CASSFAQRTSGRDNEQFF,TGTGCCAGCAGTTTCGCCCAACGGACTAGCGGGCGTGACAATGAGCAGTTCTTC
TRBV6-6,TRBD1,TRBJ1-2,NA,CASSYRGPPNYGYTF,TGTGCCAGCAGTTACAGGGGGCCCCCTAACTATGGCTACACCTTC
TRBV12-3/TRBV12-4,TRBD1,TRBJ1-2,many,CASSHTRQGACTF,TGTGCCAGCAGCCACACCCGACAGGGGGCCTGCACCTTC
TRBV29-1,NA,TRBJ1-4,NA,CSVDTGTGNEKLFF,TGCAGCGTTGATACCGGGACTGGTAATGAAAAACTGTTTTTT
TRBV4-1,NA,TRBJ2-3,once,CASSQAGLSGDTQYF,TGCGCCAGCAGCCAAGCAGGGCTTTCCGGAGATACGCAGTATTTT
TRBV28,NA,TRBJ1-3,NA,CASSFRGPFSGNTIYF,TGTGCCAGCAGTTTTCGAGGGCCTTTCTCTGGAAACACCATATATTTT
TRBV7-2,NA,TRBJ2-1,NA,CASSLAIGVYNEQFF,TGTGCCAGCAGCTTAGCTATTGGAGTATACAATGAGCAGTTCTTC
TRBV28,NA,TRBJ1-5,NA,CASSLGVRGRPQPQHF,TGTGCCAGCAGTTTAGGGGTCAGGGGAAGGCCTCAGCCCCAGCATTTT
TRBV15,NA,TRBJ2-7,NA,CATSRGTESYEQYF,TGTGCCACCAGCAGAGGGACAGAGAGCTACGAGCAGTACTTC
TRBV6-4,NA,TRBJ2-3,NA,CARRAGNDCTDTQYF,TGTGCCAGAAGGGCAGGGAACGATTGCACAGATACGCAGTATTTT
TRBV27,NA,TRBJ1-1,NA,CASSYRRGGDTEAFF,TGTGCCAGCAGTTACCGACGGGGAGGGGACACTGAAGCTTTCTTT
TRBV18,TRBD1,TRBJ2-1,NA,CASSPANRTGPSSYNEQFF,TGTGCCAGCTCACCTGCAAATCGGACAGGCCCGAGCTCCTACAATGAGCAGTTCTTC
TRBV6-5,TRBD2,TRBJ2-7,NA,CASSSTSGGAYEQYF,TGTGCCAGCAGTTCTACTAGCGGGGGGGCCTACGAGCAGTACTTC
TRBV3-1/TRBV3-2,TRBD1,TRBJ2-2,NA,CASSHQGLGTGNLFF,TGTGCCAGCAGCCATCAGGGGCTCGGGACAGGGAATCTGTTTTTT
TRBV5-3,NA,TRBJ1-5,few,CARSLGGRQPQHF,TGTGCCAGAAGCTTGGGCGGTAGACAGCCCCAGCATTTT
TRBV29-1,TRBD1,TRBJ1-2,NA,CSVDRTGDGYTF,TGCAGCGTTGACCGGACAGGGGACGGCTACACCTTC
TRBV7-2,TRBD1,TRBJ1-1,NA,CASSSQGDTEAFF,TGTGCCAGCAGCTCACAGGGGGACACTGAAGCTTTCTTT
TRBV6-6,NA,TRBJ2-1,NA,CASSRETESSYNEQFF,TGTGCCAGCAGTCGAGAAACTGAGAGCTCCTACAATGAGCAGTTCTTC
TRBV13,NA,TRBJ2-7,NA,CASSGGAGRSYEQYF,TGTGCCAGCAGCGGAGGGGCGGGGCGATCCTACGAGCAGTACTTC
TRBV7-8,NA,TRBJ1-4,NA,CASSFLGGVGEKLFF,TGTGCCAGCAGCTTTTTGGGGGGTGTCGGCGAAAAACTGTTTTTT